The present T cell receptor beta chain was sequenced within a study of T cell changes during pregnancy in multiple sclerosis. Profiled with immunoSEQ multiplex PCR; TCRdb holds only in-frame clones, not every one. Of 70,000 to 100,000 clones listed, almost 95% are singletons. The CDR3 totals 13 residues. CDR1 and CDR2 (germline): MNHNS, SASEGT. The ends were cut back, 5 bases at V and 4 bases at J, with 8 bases in the middle. The sequence was obtained from a female donor with multiple sclerosis, enrolled in a pregnancy study. The sequences come from peripheral blood, collected in the third trimester of pregnancy. The V gene is TRBV6-1, the J gene TRBJ2-2; the D is unclear. As DNA, the CDR3 is TGTGCCAGCAGTACCTCGGTCACCGGGGAGCTGTTTTTT. This encodes CASSTSVTGELFF.